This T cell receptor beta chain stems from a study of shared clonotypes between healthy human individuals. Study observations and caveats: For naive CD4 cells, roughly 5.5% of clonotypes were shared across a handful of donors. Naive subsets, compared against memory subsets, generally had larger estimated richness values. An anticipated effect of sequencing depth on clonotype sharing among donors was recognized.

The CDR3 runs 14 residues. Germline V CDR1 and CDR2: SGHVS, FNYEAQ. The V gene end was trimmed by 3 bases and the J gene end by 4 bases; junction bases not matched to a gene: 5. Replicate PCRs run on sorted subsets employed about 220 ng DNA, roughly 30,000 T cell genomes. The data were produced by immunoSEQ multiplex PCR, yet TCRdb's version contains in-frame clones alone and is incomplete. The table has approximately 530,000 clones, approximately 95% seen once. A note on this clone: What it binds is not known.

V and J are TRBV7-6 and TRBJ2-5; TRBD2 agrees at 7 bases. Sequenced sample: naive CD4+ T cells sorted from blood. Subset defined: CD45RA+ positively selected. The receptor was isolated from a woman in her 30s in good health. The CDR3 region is CASSFGGGRETQYF. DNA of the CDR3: TGTGCCAGCAGCTTTGGGGGAGGGCGAGAGACCCAGTACTTC.